This T cell receptor beta chain was captured by sequencing in a study of blood T cells in healthy people across ages (dated by TCRdb to the mid-2010s). For the study in its entirety: In model experiments, template switching captured roughly one uniquely barcoded TCR beta cDNA molecule for every two T cells. Age-related changes in TCR beta repertoire diversity were measured in the study by deep sequencing normalized with unique cDNA molecular identifiers. Using the same blood draw, the study looked at two additional independent replicas of 1 million unique cDNA reads for two donors, one aged 18 to 30 and the other aged 80 or older. Four age groups were formed from the donors: young (average approximately 16 years), middle-aged (just under 40), aged (roughly 59) and long-lived (less than 85).

The germline V and J ends show losses of 0 bases and 9 bases respectively, and no gene match explains 8 bases of the junction. CDR1 and CDR2 are read off the germline V gene as SGHRS and YFSETQ. Taken from cysteine to phenylalanine, the CDR3 has 16 residues. Only CDR3 DNA is held: 48 bases, read in frame from base 1. Study-level results and caveats: Observed TCR beta diversity correlated strongly with the percentage of naive T cells measured by flow cytometry. Estimates of total diversity from one million sequenced T cells were regarded as lower bounds and underestimates. Bulk unsorted PBMC profiling prevented conclusive comparison of naive and antigen-experienced compartments. Observed TCR beta diversity per million T cells fell roughly linearly with age, and a significant reduction was already apparent by age roughly 40. Compared with the aged group, more naive CD4+ T cells, fewer expanded clones and increased TCR diversity were shown by the long-lived group, suggesting age selection. Donor CMV infection status was unknown, potentially confounding age-related changes in expanded clonotypes.

About this clonotype: No cognate antigen has been identified for it. One base away there is no much larger clone; base qualities are not given.

The donors were 40 or so Caucasian individuals from Russia, aged roughly 6 to 100 years, who were systemically healthy. About 10 milliliters of peripheral blood were collected from each donor into EDTA-treated Vacutainer tubes. PBMCs were isolated by Ficoll-Paque density-gradient centrifugation, with at least 6.5 million obtained per sample. Total RNA, at least 6 micrograms per sample, was extracted from PBMCs with Trizol reagent. For every donor, an aliquot of PBMCs went through flow cytometry to measure the percentages of naive CD45RAhigh/CD27high T cells. Libraries came from 5' RACE. Reads for this sample came from an Illumina HiSeq 2500. A second roughly 6 to 11 cycle PCR used a sample-barcoded 5' primer and a J-beta primer mix. Each TCR beta cDNA molecule received a unique molecular identifier from a template-switch 5' adaptor carrying 12 random nucleotides. At least 3 million CDR3-containing paired-end reads were obtained from each sample. First-strand cDNA was synthesized from all RNA with the Mint cDNA synthesis kit, primed by a TRBC-specific oligonucleotide. All cDNA was treated with uracil-DNA glycosylase and then went through a first 18-cycle PCR with the universal primers M1SS and BC2_uni_R. Under the source paper's analysis protocol: For normalization, 1 million high-quality reads were randomly selected from each sample, with every read carrying a distinct molecular identifier. Instead of being binned into consensus sequences, reads that shared molecular identifiers were thrown out. CDR3 identification, clonotype clustering and error correction used MiTCR with a Q25 quality threshold and the strictest error-elimination algorithm. A nonparametric unseen species model using Euler transformation provided a lower-bound estimate of total TCR beta diversity. The public reads were reprocessed in TCRdb via fastp at Q25 and MiXCR, keeping in-frame beta chains. Each record represents a unique CDR3 protein, reported with the most common genes and DNA among its rows. The V and J calls come from TCRdb's annotation, not from the publication. The sample contains 750,000 to 950,000 distinct CDR3 sequences, roughly 25% of them found a single time. In total, the top ten clones hold about 2.9% of the sample.

This same sample was also taken into another study, of T cells of mothers and their children. That second publication adds: Donors were nine systemically healthy Caucasian individuals: three mothers and their six children. cDNA synthesis consumed the entire amount of extracted RNA, loaded at around 1.5 ug RNA in each 15 ul reaction. In the second PCR, sample barcodes and 2-4 random nucleotides were introduced via the M1S primer. Over 9 million TCR beta CDR3 reads came from each mother, compared with millions of reads from each child. Thymic selection similarly shapes TCR recombination output in related and unrelated pairs, with minor effect from inherited differences. Normalized repertoire overlap in related mother-child pairs was always slightly higher than in unrelated mother-child pairs, but the difference was never significant. With a sensitivity of approximately 100 clones per million clonotypes, no persistent microchimeric T cell clones were detected. The study used deep NGS to compare TCR beta repertoires of mothers and children, seeking features distinguishing related mother-child pairs from unrelated individuals. On average, the children were 11 +/- 4 years old, while the mothers were about 40 +/- 4 years old. After adapter ligation with NEBNext reagents, the libraries were sequenced on Illumina HiSeq 2000 with 100+100 nt paired-end reads. To prevent cross-contamination, the mother and child libraries were prepared one month apart and sequenced in separate runs. For each donor, between about 450,000 and 2,300,000 distinct TCR beta clonotypes were identified. Naive TCR beta clonotypes were estimated from low-frequency clonotypes matched to each donor's FACS-determined naive share, without sorting.

Sequenced input: blood. This clonotype originated in a boy between 10 and 17 years old in good health. This chain is built from TRBV5-1 and TRBJ2-1; 11 middle bases align to TRBD2. Here is the DNA: TGCGCCAGCAGCTTGGGGGCTAGCGGGGGGTTGGGTGAGCAGTTCTTC. The resulting protein is CASSLGASGGLGEQFF.